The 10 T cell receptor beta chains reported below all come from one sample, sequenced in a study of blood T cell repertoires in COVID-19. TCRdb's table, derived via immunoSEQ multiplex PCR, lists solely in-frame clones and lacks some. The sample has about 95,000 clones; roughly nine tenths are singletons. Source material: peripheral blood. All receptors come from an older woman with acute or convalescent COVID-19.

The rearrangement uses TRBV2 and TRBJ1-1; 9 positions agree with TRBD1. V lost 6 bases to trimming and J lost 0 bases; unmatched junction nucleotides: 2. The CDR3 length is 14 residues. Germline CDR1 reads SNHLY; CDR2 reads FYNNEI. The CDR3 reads CASSYRGLNTEAFF. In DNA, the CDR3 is TGTGCCAGCAGCTACAGGGGGCTGAACACTGAAGCTTTCTTT.

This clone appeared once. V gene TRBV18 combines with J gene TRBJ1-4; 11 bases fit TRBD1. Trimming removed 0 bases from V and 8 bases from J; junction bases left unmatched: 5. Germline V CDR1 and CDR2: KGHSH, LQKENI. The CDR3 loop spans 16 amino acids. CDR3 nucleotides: TGTGCCAGCTCACCACCCGGACAGGGGGCACGGGAAAAACTGTTTTTT. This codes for CASSPPGQGAREKLFF. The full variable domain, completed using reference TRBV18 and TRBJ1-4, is NAGVMQNPRHLVRRRGQEARLRCSPMKGHSHVYWYRQLPEEGLKFMVYLQKENIIDESGMPKERFSAEFPKEGPSILRIQQVVRGDSAAYFCASSPPGQGAREKLFFGSGTQLSVL.

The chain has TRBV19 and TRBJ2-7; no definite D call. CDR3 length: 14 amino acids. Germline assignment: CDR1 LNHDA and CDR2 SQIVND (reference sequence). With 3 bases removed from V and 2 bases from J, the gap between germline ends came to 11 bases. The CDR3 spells CASSIDGGPYEQYF. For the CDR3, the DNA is TGTGCCAGTAGTATCGATGGCGGTCCCTACGAGCAGTACTTC.

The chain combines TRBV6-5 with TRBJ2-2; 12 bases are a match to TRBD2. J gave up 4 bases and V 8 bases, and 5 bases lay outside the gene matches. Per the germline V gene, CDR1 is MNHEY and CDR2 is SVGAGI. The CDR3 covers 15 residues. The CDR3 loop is CASGRGLAGTGELFF. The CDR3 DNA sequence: TGTGCCAGCGGAAGGGGACTAGCGGGCACCGGGGAGCTGTTTTTT.

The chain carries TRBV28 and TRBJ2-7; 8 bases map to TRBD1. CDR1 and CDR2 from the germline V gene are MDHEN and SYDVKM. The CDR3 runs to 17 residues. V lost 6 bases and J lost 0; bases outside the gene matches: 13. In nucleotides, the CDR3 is TGTGCCAGCAGATCCTCCGGGACAGGCCAGAGCTCCTACGAGCAGTACTTC. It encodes CASRSSGTGQSSYEQYF.

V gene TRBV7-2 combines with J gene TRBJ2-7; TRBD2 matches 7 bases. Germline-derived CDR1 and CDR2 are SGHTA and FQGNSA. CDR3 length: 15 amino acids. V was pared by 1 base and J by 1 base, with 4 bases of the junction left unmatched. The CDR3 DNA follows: TGTGCCAGCAGCTTAGTGGCTAGCGGATCCTACGAGCAGTACTTC. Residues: CASSLVASGSYEQYF.

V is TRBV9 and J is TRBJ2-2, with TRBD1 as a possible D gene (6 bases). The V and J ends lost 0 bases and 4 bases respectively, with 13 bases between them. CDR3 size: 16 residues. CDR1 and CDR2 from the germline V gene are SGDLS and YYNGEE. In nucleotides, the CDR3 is TGTGCCAGCAGCGTAGTGGGGGCCCCGGGCACCGGGGAGCTGTTTTTT. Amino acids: CASSVVGAPGTGELFF.

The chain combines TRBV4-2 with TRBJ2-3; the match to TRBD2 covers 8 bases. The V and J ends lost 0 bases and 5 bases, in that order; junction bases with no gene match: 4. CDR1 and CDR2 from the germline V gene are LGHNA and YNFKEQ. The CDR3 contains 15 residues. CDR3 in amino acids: CASSQDGLAGDTQYF. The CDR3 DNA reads TGTGCCAGCAGCCAAGATGGGCTAGCGGGAGATACGCAGTATTTT.

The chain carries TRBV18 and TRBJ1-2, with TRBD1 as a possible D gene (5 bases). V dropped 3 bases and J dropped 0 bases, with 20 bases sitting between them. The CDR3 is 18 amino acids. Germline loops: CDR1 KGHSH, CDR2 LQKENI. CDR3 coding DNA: TGTGCCAGCTCACCTACAAAACCGACAGCGACGCCTAACTATGGCTACACCTTC. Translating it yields CASSPTKPTATPNYGYTF.

The CDR3 reads CASSQDVRERGETQYF. CDR3 nucleotide sequence: TGTGCCAGCAGCCAAGATGTGCGGGAGCGGGGTGAGACCCAGTACTTC. The J gene is TRBJ2-5, the V gene TRBV14, with 7 bases fitting TRBD2. The CDR3 extends over 16 amino acids. Germline V gene data show CDR1 as SGHDN and CDR2 as FVKESK. Trimming at V came to 0 bases and at J to 5 bases, leaving 9 bases not matched to a gene.